This T cell receptor (beta chain) stems from a study of cytomegalovirus exposure and HLA in healthy donors. Study context: Within the Caucasian-associated ancestry cluster were around 81% of the approximately 400 genotyped donors.

A multiplex PCR was run with 60 Vbeta primers and 13 Jbeta primers. Generated by immunoSEQ multiplex PCR, the TCRdb table keeps only in-frame clones and is missing some. The sample holds some 29,000 clones, around 40% seen once. Sequencing was performed on PBMCs. This TCR was recovered from a woman aged 45-65 years in good health and CMV-seronegative.

CDR3 amino acids: CASRETALRTEAFF. The CDR3 DNA is TGTGCCAGCAGGGAGACAGCCTTGAGGACTGAAGCTTTCTTT. V usage is TRBV2 and J usage is TRBJ1-1; tentatively, D is TRBD1 (5 bases). The CDR3 is 14 amino acids. V lost 6 bases and J 5 bases, leaving 16 bases between the germline ends. Germline-derived CDR1 and CDR2 are SNHLY and FYNNEI.